Listed below are T cell receptor beta chains from one sample, sequenced in a study of T cell repertoires in ileal Crohn's disease. Some clones are missing from TCRdb's copy, which holds only in-frame ones; the method was immunoSEQ multiplex PCR. The sample includes about 10,000 clones, approximately 78% seen only once; the top ten take approximately 16%. The material sequenced was ileal tissue. The receptor source for this set is an adult with Crohn's disease. Both conserved end residues are part of each CDR3. The order of the fields is J gene, D gene, V gene, clone size, CDR3 DNA, CDR3 protein. The D gene is left open where the match is weak. Clone sizes are given selectively: once, few, many, or a class where the clone is expanded.

>TRBJ2-7|.|TRBV10-2|.
TGCGCCAGCAGGTTCGCTTCCCATCCTACCTACGAGCAGTACTTC
CASRFASHPTYEQYF
>TRBJ2-1|.|TRBV9|.
TGTGCCAGCAGCCCCTGGACCACCGGGAGTGAGCAGTTCTTC
CASSPWTTGSEQFF
>TRBJ1-3|TRBD1|TRBV25-1|.
TGTGCCAGCGCACAGGGGTACGGAAACACCATATATTTT
CASAQGYGNTIYF
>TRBJ2-2|.|TRBV7-3|.
TGTGCCAGCAGCTCGACAGGGATGGCGGGGACCGGGGAGCTGTTTTTT
CASSSTGMAGTGELFF
>TRBJ1-6|TRBD1|TRBV27|.
TGTGCCAGCAGTTTATCCGGGACAGGGGGTTCACCCCTCCACTTT
CASSLSGTGGSPLHF
>TRBJ2-1|.|TRBV29-1|.
TGCAGCGTTGGGACAGCGGTACATGAGCAGTTCTTC
CSVGTAVHEQFF
>TRBJ1-3|.|TRBV28|.
TGTGCCAGCAGTCTTACAGGGAGCTCTGGAAACACCATATATTTT
CASSLTGSSGNTIYF
>TRBJ2-5|.|TRBV28|.
TGTGCCAGCAGTTTATGGCAGGGTGGTAAAAAGACCCAGTACTTC
CASSLWQGGKKTQYF
>TRBJ1-4|TRBD1|TRBV6-1|few
TGTGCCAGCAGGCCGTTACAGGGGGCTAATGAAAAACTGTTTTTT
CASRPLQGANEKLFF
>TRBJ2-7|TRBD2|TRBV10-2|.
TGCGCCAGCAGTGGGGACTACCTAAAGGGCTACGAGCAGTACTTC
CASSGDYLKGYEQYF
>TRBJ1-2|.|TRBV4-2|.
TGTGCCAGCAGCCAAGACAGGGAGGGGTATGGCTACACCTTC
CASSQDREGYGYTF